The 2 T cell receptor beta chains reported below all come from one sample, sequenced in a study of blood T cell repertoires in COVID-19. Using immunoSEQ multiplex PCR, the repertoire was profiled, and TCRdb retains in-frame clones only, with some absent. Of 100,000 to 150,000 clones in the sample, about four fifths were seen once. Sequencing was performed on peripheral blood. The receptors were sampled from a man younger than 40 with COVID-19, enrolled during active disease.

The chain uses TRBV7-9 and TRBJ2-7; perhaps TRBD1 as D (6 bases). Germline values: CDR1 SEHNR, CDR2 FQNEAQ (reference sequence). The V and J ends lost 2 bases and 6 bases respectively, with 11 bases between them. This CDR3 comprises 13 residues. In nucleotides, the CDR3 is TGTGCCAGCAGCTTATGGGGGCAACGCGAGCAGTACTTC. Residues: CASSLWGQREQYF.

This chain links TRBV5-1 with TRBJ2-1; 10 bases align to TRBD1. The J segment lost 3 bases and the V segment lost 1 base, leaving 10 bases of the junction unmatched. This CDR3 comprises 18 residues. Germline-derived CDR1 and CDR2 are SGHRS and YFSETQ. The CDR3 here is CASSLYPATGGVYNEQFF. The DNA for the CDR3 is TGCGCCAGCAGCTTGTACCCAGCGACAGGGGGCGTCTACAATGAGCAGTTCTTC. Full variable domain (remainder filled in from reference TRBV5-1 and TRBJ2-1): KAGVTQTPRYLIKTRGQQVTLSCSPISGHRSVSWYQQTPGQGLQFLFEYFSETQRNKGNFPGRFSGRQFSNSRSEMNVSTLELGDSALYLCASSLYPATGGVYNEQFFGPGTRLTVL.